A single T cell receptor (beta chain) is shown here with its context. The data originate from a study of CD8+CD57+ T cells in acquired aplastic anemia. Study-level background: The DNA of sorted CD4+ and CD8+ cells averaged approximately 3.2 ug.

The germline CDR1 and CDR2 sequences are DFQATT and SNEGSKA (reference sequence). The J segment lost 3 bases and the V segment lost 3 bases, leaving 10 bases of the junction unmatched. CDR3 size: 15 residues. Genomic DNA templated the TCR beta VDJ and CDR3 profiling. A single record per CDR3 protein comes from TCRdb applying MiXCR to the reads. The sample consists of roughly 40,000 distinct CDR3 sequences, 65% to 70% of them appearing once. This TCR came from a human donor in good health, serving as a control. V gene TRBV20-1 combines with J gene TRBJ1-2; 7 bases line up with TRBD1. Sample: sorted CD4+, CD8+, or CD8+CD57+ T cells (not recorded which) from PBMCs. The CDR3 here is CSARLGGGDDYGYTF. The CDR3 DNA sequence: TGCAGTGCTAGGCTAGGAGGGGGCGATGACTATGGCTACACCTTC.